This T cell receptor beta chain was documented in a study of cytomegalovirus exposure and HLA in healthy donors. General study results and limits: Among TCR beta chains, those listed as cytomegalovirus-associated numbered roughly 150. Across donors, most TCRs were seen rarely, yet some public ones were widespread.

Profiling relied on immunoSEQ multiplex PCR, and the TCRdb table lists in-frame clones only, not all of them. The table lists roughly 80,000 clones, 85% to 95% of them singletons. Donors came from a validation cohort of some 130 subjects, distinct from the first 666-subject cohort. Worth noting for this clone: The antigen is undetermined.

The TCR was taken from a man aged 18 to 35 in good health and CMV-seronegative. The sequenced material came from PBMCs.

DNA of the CDR3: TGCGCCAGCAGCTTATTCGGGGGAGGAAACACCATATATTTT. Residues: CASSLFGGGNTIYF. The chain couples TRBV5-1 to TRBJ1-3, with D possibly TRBD1 on 5 matching bases. Trimming removed 2 bases at V and 4 bases at J, with 10 bases between. There are 14 residues in the CDR3. Germline CDR1 SGHRS, CDR2 YFSETQ. The whole variable domain, remainder taken from reference TRBV5-1 and TRBJ1-3, is KAGVTQTPRYLIKTRGQQVTLSCSPISGHRSVSWYQQTPGQGLQFLFEYFSETQRNKGNFPGRFSGRQFSNSRSEMNVSTLELGDSALYLCASSLFGGGNTIYFGEGSWLTVV.